This is a list of T cell receptor beta chains from one sample in a study of beta chain features in type 1 diabetes. Repertoires were generated with immunoSEQ multiplex PCR, while TCRdb's copy carries only in-frame clones and drops some. Altogether 450,000 to 600,000 clones are present, about 32% being singletons, with the ten largest covering roughly 0.066%. Material for sequencing was naive CD4+ T cells from blood. The receptors were gathered from a man between 18 and 29 years old in good health. CDR3s include the opening cysteine and the closing phenylalanine or tryptophan. A D gene is named only where the DNA matches it firmly. Not all rows give a size; the values are once, few, many and, for expanded clones, a class.

TRBV29-1	-	TRBJ2-1	-	TGCAGCGTTGTTGGGGTATGGACCAAAGGTGAGCAGTTCTTC	CSVVGVWTKGEQFF
TRBV19	-	TRBJ2-1	-	TGTGCCAGTGGGGGGCTATACAATGAGCAGTTCTTC	CASGGLYNEQFF
TRBV20-1	-	TRBJ2-5	-	TGCAGTGCTACGAGGGGGACCCAGTACTTC	CSATRGTQYF
TRBV18	few	TRBJ2-3	-	TGTGCCAGCTCACCGACAGTGACAGATACGCAGTATTTT	CASSPTVTDTQYF
TRBV28	-	TRBJ2-5	TRBD1	TGTGCCAGCAGTTTATATACAGGGGGCCTTCTCCCAGAGACCCAGTACTTC	CASSLYTGGLLPETQYF
TRBV4-3	few	TRBJ2-7	-	TGCGCCAGCAGTCATGGGACCGGCTCCTACGAGCAGTACTTC	CASSHGTGSYEQYF
TRBV4-2	-	TRBJ2-7	TRBD1	TGTGCCAGCAGCCAAAGACAGGGACGCTACGAGCAGTACTTC	CASSQRQGRYEQYF
TRBV30	-	TRBJ2-5	-	TGTGCCTGGACGGAAATGGAGACCCAGTACTTC	CAWTEMETQYF
TRBV10-3	few	TRBJ2-7	TRBD2	TGTGCCATCAGGTCTGATAGCGGGAGAACCAACGAGCAGTACTTC	CAIRSDSGRTNEQYF
TRBV19	-	TRBJ1-5	TRBD1	TGTGCCAGTAGTATAGTTGGGACAGAGATGTGGCCCCAGCATTTT	CASSIVGTEMWPQHF
TRBV5-4	-	TRBJ2-5	-	TGTGCCAGCAGTTTTGACAGGCAAGAGACCCAGTACTTC	CASSFDRQETQYF
TRBV29-1	-	TRBJ2-7	TRBD1	TGCAGCGCCTCGACAGGGATCAACGAGCAGTACTTC	CSASTGINEQYF
TRBV7-2	-	TRBJ2-1	-	TGTGCCAGCTTGGGAGGGGGAGGCTTTATCAATGAGCAGTTCTTC	CASLGGGGFINEQFF
TRBV29-1	-	TRBJ1-1	TRBD1	TGCAGCGTTGCCCCGGGACAGTTGAACACTGAAGCTTTCTTT	CSVAPGQLNTEAFF
TRBV7-2	few	TRBJ2-1	-	TGTGCCAGCAGCGTCGGGACGGAATACAATGAGCAGTTCTTC	CASSVGTEYNEQFF
TRBV9	-	TRBJ2-3	-	TGTGCCAGCAGCGTAGTATACGGGAGTGGCACAGATACGCAGTATTTT	CASSVVYGSGTDTQYF
TRBV2	-	TRBJ2-1	TRBD2	TGTGCCAGCAGGGACCACCTAGCGGGGGCCTACAATGAGCAGTTCTTC	CASRDHLAGAYNEQFF
TRBV7-9	-	TRBJ2-3	-	TGTGCCAGCAGCTTAGTCCCAGGCACAGATACGCAGTATTTT	CASSLVPGTDTQYF
TRBV6-1	-	TRBJ2-1	-	TGTGCCAGCAGTGAGCGGTACAATGAGCAGTTCTTC	CASSERYNEQFF
TRBV10-3	once	TRBJ2-7	TRBD2	TGTGCCACGACCCCCGGAGGACTAGCGGGAGAGTACGAGCAGTACTTC	CATTPGGLAGEYEQYF
TRBV9	-	TRBJ1-2	-	TGTGCCAGCAGCGTAGCGACAGGTCCTTCCTATGGCTACACCTTC	CASSVATGPSYGYTF
TRBV7-3	-	TRBJ2-3	-	TGTGCCAGCAGCCCGGGCGCAGATACGCAGTATTTT	CASSPGADTQYF
TRBV5-6	few	TRBJ2-1	-	TGTGCCAGCAGCGAAACCACGGGGGCTGAGCAGTTCTTC	CASSETTGAEQFF
TRBV28	-	TRBJ2-7	TRBD2	TGTGCCAGCAGTTCTAGCGGGAGGCCCTCCTACGAGCAGTACTTC	CASSSSGRPSYEQYF
TRBV30	few	TRBJ1-4	-	TGTGCCTCTGGTGGGGCGAGCAGCGAAAAACTGTTTTTT	CASGGASSEKLFF
TRBV4-3	-	TRBJ2-2	TRBD2	TGCGCCAGCAGCCAAGACCAGCTAGTTAGCGGGAGCAACACCGGGGAGCTGTTTTTT	CASSQDQLVSGSNTGELFF
TRBV5-4	-	TRBJ2-1	-	TGTGCCAGCAGCTTGGCGGCTAGCGCGTACTACAATGAGCAGTTCTTC	CASSLAASAYYNEQFF
TRBV19	few	TRBJ2-3	-	TGTGCCAGTAGTGCCTGGGACCTTTGGACAGATACGCAGTATTTT	CASSAWDLWTDTQYF
TRBV25-1	few	TRBJ2-3	-	TGTGCCAGCAGTGATCGAACGGGGATAAGAACAGATACGCAGTATTTT	CASSDRTGIRTDTQYF
TRBV10-3	-	TRBJ1-1	-	TGTGCCATCAGTGAGTTGGGGGGCAAGGGCACTGAAGCTTTCTTT	CAISELGGKGTEAFF
TRBV30	few	TRBJ2-3	-	TGTGCCTGGAGTGTAGGAAGCACAGACTCAGATACGCAGTATTTT	CAWSVGSTDSDTQYF
TRBV4-2	-	TRBJ2-5	TRBD2	TGTGCCAGCAGCCAAGATCGGGCTAGCGGGACACAAGAGACCCAGTACTTC	CASSQDRASGTQETQYF
TRBV28	-	TRBJ2-1	-	TGTGCCAGCAGTCGTCCCGGGACTTTCTCCGTTGGGCAGTTCTTC	CASSRPGTFSVGQFF
TRBV5-1	-	TRBJ2-7	TRBD2	TGCGCCAGCACGCAAACTAGCGGGAGTCCCTACGAGCAGTACTTC	CASTQTSGSPYEQYF
TRBV7-9	-	TRBJ2-5	TRBD2	TGTGCCAGCAGCTTAAATCACCAAGCGGGAGGGCCCTCGGAGACCCAGTACTTC	CASSLNHQAGGPSETQYF
TRBV30	-	TRBJ2-3	TRBD2	TGTGCCTGGACCAGTCTAGCGGGATTCACAGATACGCAGTATTTT	CAWTSLAGFTDTQYF
TRBV5-6	-	TRBJ2-6	-	TGTGCCAGCAGCTCCCCAGGTTCTGGGGCCAACGTCCTGACTTTC	CASSSPGSGANVLTF
TRBV7-2	-	TRBJ2-7	TRBD1	TGTGCCAGCAGCTTGGACAGGGGGAACCATTACGAGCAGTACTTC	CASSLDRGNHYEQYF
TRBV25-1	few	TRBJ2-2	-	TGTGCCAGCAGTGAATATTTGACTAGCACCGGGGAGCTGTTTTTT	CASSEYLTSTGELFF
TRBV19	-	TRBJ2-1	TRBD2	TGTGCCAGTAGTCCCGGGGGGTCCTACAATGAGCAGTTCTTC	CASSPGGSYNEQFF
TRBV5-1	few	TRBJ1-2	TRBD1	TGCGCCAGCAGCAGGGGACAGTCAGACTATGGCTACACCTTC	CASSRGQSDYGYTF
TRBV27	once	TRBJ2-7	TRBD2	TGTGCCAGCGGACCACTAGCGGGATTCCACGAGCAGTACTTC	CASGPLAGFHEQYF
TRBV30	-	TRBJ1-2	TRBD1	TGTGCCTGGAGTGTACGTGAGAGGGGGCCTGGCTATGGCTACACCTTC	CAWSVRERGPGYGYTF
TRBV29-1	-	TRBJ1-2	-	TGCAGCGTTGGGAGCCGGGAAGGGAACTATGGCTACACCTTC	CSVGSREGNYGYTF
TRBV30	-	TRBJ2-5	-	TGTGCCTGGCAGCGCGTCAGCCCGGGGACCCAGTACTTC	CAWQRVSPGTQYF
TRBV30	-	TRBJ2-7	TRBD1	TGTGCCTGGAGTGTCAGCTGGGACAGGGAGTCCTACGAGCAGTACTTC	CAWSVSWDRESYEQYF
TRBV19	-	TRBJ2-4	-	TGTGCCAGTAGTACAGGGGTCAACATTCAGTACTTC	CASSTGVNIQYF
TRBV6-5	-	TRBJ2-1	-	TGTGCCAGCAGCATAGACTCCTACAATGAGCAGTTCTTC	CASSIDSYNEQFF
TRBV5-1	-	TRBJ2-7	TRBD1	TGCGCCAGCAGCCCGTCGGGACAGGCGGTTTTTGGCTACGAGCAGTACTTC	CASSPSGQAVFGYEQYF
TRBV9	few	TRBJ2-5	-	TGTGCCAGCAGCGTAATGAATCGCGGAGGGGCGGAGACCCAGTACTTC	CASSVMNRGGAETQYF
TRBV30	-	TRBJ2-1	-	TGTGCCCGGAGGGATTTGAACAATGAGCAGTTCTTC	CARRDLNNEQFF
TRBV7-9	few	TRBJ2-7	TRBD2	TGTGCCAGCAGCCCAGCGCGGACTAGTCTCCACGAGCAGTACTTC	CASSPARTSLHEQYF
TRBV29-1	few	TRBJ2-7	-	TGCAGCGTTGGGGACGGCGTGTTTAGGCAGTACTTC	CSVGDGVFRQYF
TRBV10-3	few	TRBJ2-3	TRBD2	TGTGCCATCGCAGAGACTAGCGGGAGTGGGTCAGATACGCAGTATTTT	CAIAETSGSGSDTQYF
TRBV11-2	-	TRBJ2-6	TRBD1	TGTGCCAGCAGCTTAGACCTGCCCACAGGGGGGCTGACTGGGGCCAACGTCCTGACTTTC	CASSLDLPTGGLTGANVLTF
TRBV30	-	TRBJ1-2	-	TGTGCCTGGAGTGTACCAGGCCGGAGAGGTGACTACACCTTC	CAWSVPGRRGDYTF
TRBV19	-	TRBJ2-2	-	TGTGCCAGTAGTATAGGGCTAGGCAGGGCAACAACACACCTCGGGGAGCTGTTTTTT	CASSIGLGRATTHLGELFF
TRBV4-3	-	TRBJ2-7	-	TGCGCCAGCAGCCAAGTGTGGTCAGGCACTTCCTACGAGCAGTACTTC	CASSQVWSGTSYEQYF
TRBV25-1	-	TRBJ2-7	TRBD1	TGTGCCAGCAGCCCGAGCGGGACAGGGGGAAGGAAGCAGTACTTC	CASSPSGTGGRKQYF
TRBV28	-	TRBJ2-1	-	TGTGCCAGCATCGCAGGCTACCAAAGGAACAATGAGCAGTTCTTC	CASIAGYQRNNEQFF